Sequencing of this T cell receptor beta chain was carried out in a study of blood T cell repertoires in COVID-19. Study summary: Donors in the United States, Italy and Spain gave samples during acute or convalescent COVID-19. PBMCs, B-cell-depleted T cells, or T cells were the source of the cDNA or gDNA that made up the material.

Original processing notes: Researchers report that nucleated cell counts were estimated from reference gene primer amplification. Clones were sequenced by immunoSEQ multiplex PCR, and TCRdb holds only the in-frame ones, with some missing. The DNA gave D and trimming, while V, J and clone size come from that table. The sample carries approximately 220,000 clones, roughly nine tenths recorded once. The table lists this clone with many counts. Trimming stripped 2 bases from V and 2 bases from J, with 13 bases between. Germline CDR1 MGHRA, CDR2 YSYEKL. The CDR3 covers 15 residues. Participant reports of clinical history set cohort assignment.

The chain links TRBV4-1 to TRBJ2-7, with TRBD2 as a possible D gene (6 bases). The clonotype originates from a woman between 18 and 29 years old in a cohort exposed to, infected with or recovered from COVID-19 (not recorded which). Sequenced input: PBMCs or T cells enriched from blood (not recorded which). This CDR3 reads CASSQNLALPYEQYF. The CDR3 coding sequence is TGCGCCAGCAGCCAAAACCTAGCGCTACCCTACGAGCAGTACTTC.